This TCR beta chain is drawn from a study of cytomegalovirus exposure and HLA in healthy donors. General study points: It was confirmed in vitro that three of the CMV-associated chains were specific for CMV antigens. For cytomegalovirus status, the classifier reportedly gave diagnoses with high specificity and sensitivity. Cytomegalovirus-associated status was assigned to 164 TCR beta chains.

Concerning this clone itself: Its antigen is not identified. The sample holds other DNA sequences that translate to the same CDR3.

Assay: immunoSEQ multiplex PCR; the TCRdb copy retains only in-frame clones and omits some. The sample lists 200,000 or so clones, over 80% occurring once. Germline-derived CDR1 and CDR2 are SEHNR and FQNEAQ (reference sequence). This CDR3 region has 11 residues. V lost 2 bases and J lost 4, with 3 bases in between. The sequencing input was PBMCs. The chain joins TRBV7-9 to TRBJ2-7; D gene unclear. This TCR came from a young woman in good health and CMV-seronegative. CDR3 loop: CASSLSYEQYF. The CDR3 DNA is TGTGCCAGCAGCTTAAGTTACGAGCAGTACTTC. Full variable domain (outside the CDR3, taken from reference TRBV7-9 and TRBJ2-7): DTGVSQNPRHKITKRGQNVTFRCDPISEHNRLYWYRQTLGQGPEFLTYFQNEAQLEKSRLLSDRFSAERPKGSFSTLEIQRTEQGDSAMYLCASSLSYEQYFGPGTRLTVT.